This T cell receptor (beta chain) emerged from a study of T-cell reconstitution after alpha-beta-depleted transplantation in children. This clonotype came up a few times. Library preparation (for TCRbeta) was performed with unique molecular identifiers. TCRdb re-called the PCR reads through MiXCR, storing one row per CDR3 protein. The sample lists 350,000 to 500,000 distinct CDR3 sequences; roughly 44% were seen once. Germline CDR1 reads SGHAT; CDR2 reads FQNNGV. V gave up 0 bases and J gave up 4 bases, with 19 bases separating them. The length of the CDR3 is 18 residues. This TCR was recovered from a girl aged 2-10 years with aplastic anemia, due to receive a stem cell transplant. This rearrangement joins TRBV11-2 to TRBJ2-1, with a possible D match to TRBD2 (6 bases). The specimen comprised PBMCs, sampled before TCRalphabeta/CD19-depleted stem cell transplant. CDR3 DNA: TGTGCCAGCAGCTTAGAAGTCCGATTAGCGGAGGGGTACAATGAGCAGTTCTTC. Protein: CASSLEVRLAEGYNEQFF.